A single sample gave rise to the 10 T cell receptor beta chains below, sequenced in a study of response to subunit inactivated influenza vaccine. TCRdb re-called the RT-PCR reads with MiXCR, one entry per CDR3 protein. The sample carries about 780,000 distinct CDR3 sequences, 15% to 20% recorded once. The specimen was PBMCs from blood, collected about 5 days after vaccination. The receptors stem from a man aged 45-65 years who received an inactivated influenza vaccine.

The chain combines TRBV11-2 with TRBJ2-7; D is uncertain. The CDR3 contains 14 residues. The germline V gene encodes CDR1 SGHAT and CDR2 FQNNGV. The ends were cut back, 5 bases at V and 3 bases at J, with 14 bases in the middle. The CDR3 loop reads CASSENLGFYEQYF. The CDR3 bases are TGTGCCAGCAGCGAAAACTTAGGGTTCTACGAGCAGTACTTC.

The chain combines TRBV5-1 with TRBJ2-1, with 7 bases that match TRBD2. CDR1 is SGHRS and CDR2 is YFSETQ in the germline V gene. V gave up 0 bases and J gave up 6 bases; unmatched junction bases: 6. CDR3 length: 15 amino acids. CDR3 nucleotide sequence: TGCGCCAGCAGCTTGGGGGGCGGGGGTCCCAATGAGCAGTTCTTC. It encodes CASSLGGGGPNEQFF.

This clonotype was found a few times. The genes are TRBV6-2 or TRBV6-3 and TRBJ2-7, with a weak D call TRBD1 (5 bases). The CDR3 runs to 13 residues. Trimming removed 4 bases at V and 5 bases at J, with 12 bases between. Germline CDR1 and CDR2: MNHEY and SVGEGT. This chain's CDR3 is CASSFSGNHEQYF. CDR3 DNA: TGTGCCAGCAGTTTCTCAGGGAACCACGAGCAGTACTTC.

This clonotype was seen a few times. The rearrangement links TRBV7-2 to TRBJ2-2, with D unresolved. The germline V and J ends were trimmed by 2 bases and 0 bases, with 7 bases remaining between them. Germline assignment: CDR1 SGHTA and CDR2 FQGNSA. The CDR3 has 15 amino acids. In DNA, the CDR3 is TGTGCCAGCAGCTTATTTAGCTCGAACACCGGGGAGCTGTTTTTT. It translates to CASSLFSSNTGELFF.

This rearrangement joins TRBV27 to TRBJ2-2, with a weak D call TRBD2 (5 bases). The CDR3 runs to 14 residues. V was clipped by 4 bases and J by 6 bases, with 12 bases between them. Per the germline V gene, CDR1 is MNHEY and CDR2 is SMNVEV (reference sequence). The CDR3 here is CASSSKWGAGELFF. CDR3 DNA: TGTGCCAGCAGTTCCAAGTGGGGAGCCGGGGAGCTGTTTTTT.

CDR3 region: CASSPGLAGVEETQYF. The CDR3 nucleotides read TGCGCCAGCTCACCAGGGCTAGCGGGGGTCGAAGAGACCCAGTACTTC. This chain uses TRBV4-3 with TRBJ2-5, with 10 bases identical to TRBD2. Per germline, CDR1 LGHNA and CDR2 YSLEER. The J segment lost 3 bases and the V segment lost 8 bases, leaving 12 bases of the junction unmatched. CDR3 length: 16 residues.

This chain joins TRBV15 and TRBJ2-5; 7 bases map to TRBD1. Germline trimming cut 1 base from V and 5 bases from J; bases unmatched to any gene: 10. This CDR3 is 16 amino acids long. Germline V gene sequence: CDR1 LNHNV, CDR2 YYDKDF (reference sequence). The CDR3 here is CATSRALTGEFETQYF. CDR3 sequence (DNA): TGTGCCACCAGCAGAGCTCTAACAGGGGAGTTTGAGACCCAGTACTTC.

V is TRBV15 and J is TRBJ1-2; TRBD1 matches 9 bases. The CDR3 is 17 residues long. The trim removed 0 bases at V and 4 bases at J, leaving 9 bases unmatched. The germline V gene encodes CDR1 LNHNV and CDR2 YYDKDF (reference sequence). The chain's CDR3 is CATSRDLTGGLSYGYTF. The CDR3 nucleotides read TGTGCCACCAGCAGAGATCTCACAGGGGGCCTCTCCTATGGCTACACCTTC. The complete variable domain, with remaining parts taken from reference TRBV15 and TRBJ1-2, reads DAMVIQNPRYQVTQFGKPVTLSCSQTLNHNVMYWYQQKSSQAPKLLFHYYDKDFNNEADTPDNFQSRRPNTSFCFLDIRSPGLGDTAMYLCATSRDLTGGLSYGYTFGSGTRLTVV.

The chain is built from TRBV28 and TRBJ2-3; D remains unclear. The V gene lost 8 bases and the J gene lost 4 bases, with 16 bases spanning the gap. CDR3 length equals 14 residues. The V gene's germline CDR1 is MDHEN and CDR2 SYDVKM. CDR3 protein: CASGGVLLADTQYF. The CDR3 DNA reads TGTGCCAGCGGTGGGGTCTTACTCGCAGATACGCAGTATTTT. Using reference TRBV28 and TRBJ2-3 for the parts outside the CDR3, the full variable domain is DVKVTQSSRYLVKRTGEKVFLECVQDMDHENMFWYRQDPGLGLRLIYFSYDVKMKEKGDIPEGYSVSREKKERFSLILESASTNQTSMYLCASGGVLLADTQYFGPGTRLTVL.

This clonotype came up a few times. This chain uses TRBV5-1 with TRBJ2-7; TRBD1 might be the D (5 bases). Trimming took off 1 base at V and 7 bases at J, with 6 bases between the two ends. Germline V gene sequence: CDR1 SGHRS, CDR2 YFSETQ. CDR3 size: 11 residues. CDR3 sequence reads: CASSLKGEQYF. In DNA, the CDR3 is TGCGCCAGCAGCTTGAAGGGGGAGCAGTACTTC.